This T cell receptor beta chain was identified in a study of T-cell memory formation after mild COVID-19. Whole-study results and caveats: Cross-reactive memory seemingly joined, as some responding clones were found in pre-infection memory.

Germline assignment: CDR1 KGHDR and CDR2 SFDVKD. CDR3 length equals 14 residues. Trimming pared 8 bases from V and 1 base from J, leaving 13 bases between. This clonotype occurred many times. Antigen: not known. A single record per CDR3 protein comes from TCRdb applying MiXCR to the 5' RACE reads. The table records hundreds of thousands of distinct CDR3 sequences, around 8% of them present only once. The chain joins TRBV24-1 to TRBJ1-1; possibly TRBD1 for D (5 bases). Sequenced material: PBMCs or a T cell subset sorted from them (not recorded which). This clonotype was sampled from a man between 18 and 35 years old who had mild COVID-19 (a few samples of this study predate the infection). Cell type and time point are not known. The CDR3 region is CATTAGRGNTEAFF. CDR3 nucleotides: TGTGCCACCACCGCAGGGAGGGGGAACACTGAAGCTTTCTTT.